Listed here are 13 T cell receptor beta chains from one sample, sequenced in a study of blood T cell repertoires in COVID-19. Profiling relied on immunoSEQ multiplex PCR, and the TCRdb table lists in-frame clones only, not all of them. The profile shows roughly 230,000 clones, roughly 90% of them singletons. Sequencing was performed on peripheral blood. These receptors were collected from a human donor in a cohort sampled during active COVID-19.

The chain uses TRBV2 and TRBJ1-6; the match to TRBD1 covers 9 bases. V lost 8 bases to trimming and J lost 9 bases; unmatched junction nucleotides: 5. The CDR3 contains 13 residues. CDR1 and CDR2 from the germline V gene are SNHLY and FYNNEI. CDR3 DNA sequence: TGTGCCAGCCAGGACAGGGGAGGTTCACCCCTCCACTTT. It yields the protein CASQDRGGSPLHF.

The chain couples TRBV28 to TRBJ2-7; 7 bases map to TRBD2. Trimming took 6 bases from V and 5 from J; bases not matched to a gene: 10. CDR3 length: 14 amino acids. Germline CDR1 reads MDHEN; CDR2 reads SYDVKM. CDR3 coding DNA: TGTGCCAGCAGCCTCCGTGGGAGGGCCCACGAGCAGTACTTC. It yields the protein CASSLRGRAHEQYF.

The chain recombines TRBV3-1 (or the pseudogene TRBV3-2) with TRBJ2-2; the match to TRBD2 covers 8 bases. J lost 3 bases, V lost 2 bases, and 5 bases had no gene match. The CDR3 totals 16 residues. CDR1 is LGHDT and CDR2 is YNNKEL in the germline V gene (reference sequence). The CDR3 loop is CASSQRTGGDTGELFF. DNA for the CDR3: TGTGCCAGCAGCCAAAGGACGGGAGGGGACACCGGGGAGCTGTTTTTT.

The chain joins TRBV9 to TRBJ1-1, with 9 bases aligning to TRBD1. Germline V gene sequence: CDR1 SGDLS, CDR2 YYNGEE. Trimming cost V 0 bases and J 1 base; bases outside gene matches: 1. CDR3 size: 15 residues. Here the CDR3 DNA reads TGTGCCAGCAGCGTAGCGGGACAGGGGAACACTGAAGCTTTCTTT. Residues: CASSVAGQGNTEAFF.

V usage is TRBV4-3 and J usage is TRBJ2-7; 11 bases line up with TRBD2. There are 15 residues in the CDR3. Germline CDR1 and CDR2: LGHNA and YSLEER. Trimming removed 1 base from V and 4 bases from J; junction bases left unmatched: 3. DNA for the CDR3: TGCGCCAGCAGCCAAGTAGCGGGAGGGGCATACGAGCAGTACTTC. Translation gives CASSQVAGGAYEQYF.

The chain carries TRBV12-5 and TRBJ2-1, with TRBD1 as a possible D gene (5 bases). Germline V CDR1 and CDR2: LGHNT, FRNRAP. Trimming left V 7 bases short and J 6 bases short, with 16 bases between. CDR3 size: 14 residues. The DNA for the CDR3 is TGTGCTAGTGAGGGGTTTCCTATGGTCAATGAGCAGTTCTTC. Translated: CASEGFPMVNEQFF. Combining the CDR3 with reference TRBV12-5 and TRBJ2-1 gives the whole variable domain DARVTQTPRHKVTEMGQEVTMRCQPILGHNTVFWYRQTMMQGLELLAYFRNRAPLDDSGMPKDRFSAEMPDATLATLKIQPSEPRDSAVYFCASEGFPMVNEQFFGPGTRLTVL.

This chain joins TRBV6-5 and TRBJ1-1; D ambiguous. Germline V gene lookup returns CDR1 MNHEY and CDR2 SVGAGI. The CDR3 runs 13 residues. V lost 6 bases, J lost 1 base, and 9 bases lay in between. The CDR3: CASSRSGNTEAFF. In DNA form, the CDR3 reads TGTGCCAGCAGCCGATCAGGGAACACTGAAGCTTTCTTT.

This rearrangement joins TRBV9 to TRBJ2-5, with D perhaps TRBD2 (6 bases). This CDR3 has 15 amino acids. V lost 1 base and J lost 5, with 15 bases in between. Germline CDR1 is SGDLS and CDR2 is YYNGEE. The CDR3: CASSVFERVGETQYF. For the CDR3, the DNA is TGTGCCAGCAGCGTATTTGAGCGGGTGGGTGAGACCCAGTACTTC.

The chain carries TRBV7-6 and TRBJ1-1, with 11 bases identical to TRBD1. The ends lost 5 bases at V and 1 base at J; junction bases unmatched: 6. Germline V gives CDR1 SGHVS, CDR2 FNYEAQ. This CDR3 spans 16 amino acids. Written as DNA, the CDR3 is TGTGCCAGCAGCAACGCCGGGACAGGGGGGAACACTGAAGCTTTCTTT. Translating gives CASSNAGTGGNTEAFF.

This chain links TRBV12-3 or TRBV12-4 with TRBJ1-1; tentatively, D is TRBD1 (5 bases). The ends were cut back, 6 bases at V and 6 bases at J, with 11 bases in the middle. The CDR3 totals 12 residues. The CDR3 protein is CASRPGGSEAFF. The CDR3 nucleotides are TGTGCCAGCAGGCCCGGGGGATCTGAAGCTTTCTTT.

The J gene is TRBJ2-7, the V gene TRBV6-5; D is undetermined. CDR1 and CDR2 (germline): MNHEY, SVGAGI. V lost 4 bases and J lost 1, with 8 bases in between. CDR3 length: 13 residues. DNA for the CDR3: TGTGCCAGCAGTTTTACGAGTTCCTACGAGCAGTACTTC. It translates to CASSFTSSYEQYF.

This clone was picked up a small number of times. The chain links TRBV6-5 to TRBJ2-7; D may be TRBD2 (5 bases). CDR3 size: 14 residues. The germline CDR1 and CDR2 sequences are MNHEY and SVGAGI. V gave up 5 bases and J gave up 2 bases, with 13 bases separating them. CDR3 amino acids: CASSRTDSTYEQYF. CDR3 nucleotide sequence: TGTGCCAGCAGTCGGACTGACTCAACCTACGAGCAGTACTTC.

The sample holds one count of this clone. The V call is TRBV7-8, the J call TRBJ2-7; 11 bases are shared with TRBD2. Unmatched junction bases numbered 7, after V lost 0 bases and J lost 0 bases. CDR1 and CDR2 (germline): SGHVS, FQNEAQ. The CDR3 is 18 residues long. The CDR3 reads CASSLAASGRPASYEQYF. Written as DNA, the CDR3 is TGTGCCAGCAGCTTAGCTGCTAGCGGGAGGCCCGCCTCCTACGAGCAGTACTTC.